These T cell receptor beta chains were read from a single sample in a study of T cell responses to AZD1222 COVID-19 vaccine. Using immunoSEQ multiplex PCR, the repertoire was profiled, and TCRdb retains in-frame clones only, with some absent. The data hold about 140,000 clones, with over 90% observed a single time. Sequencing was performed on peripheral blood, taken 28 days after the second AZD1222 dose. These receptors all stem from an adult who received the AZD1222 COVID-19 vaccine. Both conserved end residues are part of each CDR3. D genes are given only for firm matches. Not all rows give a size; the values are once, few, many and, for expanded clones, a class.

j_call | v_call | d_call | clone_size | cdr3_nt | cdr3_aa
TRBJ2-5 | TRBV4-1 | - | - | TGCGCCAGCAGCCAGGTAGACTATCCCCCAGAGACCCAGTACTTC | CASSQVDYPPETQYF
TRBJ1-1 | TRBV7-9 | - | - | TGTGCCAGCAGCCCCCATATGGGGGCCACTGAAGCTTTCTTT | CASSPHMGATEAFF
TRBJ2-5 | TRBV6-5 | TRBD1 | - | TGTGCCAGTACCGGACAGGACCAAGAGACCCAGTACTTC | CASTGQDQETQYF
TRBJ1-2 | TRBV18 | - | - | TGTGCCAGCTCACCACTGCTCCTGGGGGCGGACTATGGCTACACCTTC | CASSPLLLGADYGYTF
TRBJ1-4 | TRBV21-1 | - | - | TGTGCCAGCAGCAGGTGGGACAGGGTTAATGAAAAACTGTTTTTT | CASSRWDRVNEKLFF
TRBJ1-5 | TRBV9 | - | - | TGTGCCAGCAGCGTAGGCCCCGGCAGTCAGCCCCAGCATTTT | CASSVGPGSQPQHF
TRBJ1-4 | TRBV5-1 | - | - | TGCGCCAGCAGCCCAGGACAAGTGGCAACTAATGAAAAACTGTTTTTT | CASSPGQVATNEKLFF
TRBJ2-7 | TRBV6-5 | TRBD1 | - | TGTGCCAGCAGTAACAGGGGTCCCTACGAGCAGTACTTC | CASSNRGPYEQYF
TRBJ1-1 | TRBV18 | - | - | TGTGCCAGCTTAACCACGAGGATTTTTGACACTGAAGCTTTCTTT | CASLTTRIFDTEAFF
TRBJ2-5 | TRBV11-2 | - | - | TGTGCCAGCAGCTTAACAGGAGAGACCCAGTACTTC | CASSLTGETQYF
TRBJ1-4 | TRBV6-1 | - | - | TGTGCCAGCAGTGAACGGTACCTACCCGAAAAACTGTTTTTT | CASSERYLPEKLFF
TRBJ1-2 | TRBV3-1/TRBV3-2 | - | once | TGTGCCAGCAGCTTTAACTATGGCTACACCTTC | CASSFNYGYTF
TRBJ2-7 | TRBV11-3 | - | - | TGTGCCAGCAGCTTAGGTCCGGACCACGAGCAGTACTTC | CASSLGPDHEQYF
TRBJ1-3 | TRBV2 | - | - | TGTGCCAGCAGCGACGGTAGGCTTGGGAACACCATATATTTT | CASSDGRLGNTIYF
TRBJ1-2 | TRBV5-1 | TRBD1 | - | TGCGCCAGCAGCTTGGGACAGGGAGGTGGCTATGGCTACACCTTC | CASSLGQGGGYGYTF
TRBJ1-4 | TRBV19 | - | - | TGTGCCAGTAGCACGATCAGAAAGGACGAAAAACTGTTTTTT | CASSTIRKDEKLFF
TRBJ1-2 | TRBV29-1 | TRBD1 | - | TGCAGCGTCTCCCCGGGACAGGGAAGCTACACCTTC | CSVSPGQGSYTF
TRBJ1-1 | TRBV19 | TRBD1 | - | TGTGCCAGTAGTGGGACAGGGGACACTGAAGCTTTCTTT | CASSGTGDTEAFF
TRBJ1-2 | TRBV2 | - | - | TGTGCCAGCAGTGCCCGAAGATTCAGCTATGGCTACACCTTC | CASSARRFSYGYTF
TRBJ1-5 | TRBV2 | - | once | TGTGCCAGCAGTGAATTAGCTAGCAATCAGCCCCAGCATTTT | CASSELASNQPQHF
TRBJ1-1 | TRBV19 | TRBD1 | - | TGTGCCAGTAGTATGGGGGACAGTTTTGGTACTGAAGCTTTCTTT | CASSMGDSFGTEAFF
TRBJ1-2 | TRBV29-1 | - | - | TGCAGCGTTGAATCTCCAGGGACACCCCTCTATGGCTACACCTTC | CSVESPGTPLYGYTF
TRBJ1-1 | TRBV27 | - | once | TGTGCCAGTGGACATGGGACGGTGAACACTGAAGCTTTCTTT | CASGHGTVNTEAFF
TRBJ1-3 | TRBV18 | - | - | TGTGCCAGCTCACCCCTGGGCGCTCCCTCTGGAAACACCATATATTTT | CASSPLGAPSGNTIYF
TRBJ1-6 | TRBV11-3 | - | - | TGTGCCAGCAGCTTAGTTCTTAGACAGCAAAGCTTATCTAATTCACCCCTCCACTTT | CASSLVLRQQSLSNSPLHF
TRBJ2-1 | TRBV2 | TRBD2 | - | TGTGCCAGCAGGGGACTAGCGTTAGACAATGAGCAGTTCTTC | CASRGLALDNEQFF
TRBJ1-1 | TRBV5-1 | TRBD1 | once | TGCGCCAGCAGGCATGACAGGGGGTCTGTGAGATACACTGAAGCTTTCTTT | CASRHDRGSVRYTEAFF
TRBJ2-5 | TRBV11-1 | TRBD2 | once | TGTGCCAGCAGCTCAGGACTAGCGGGAGAGACCCAGTACTTC | CASSSGLAGETQYF
TRBJ1-3 | TRBV9 | TRBD1 | - | TGTGCCAGCAGCTTGAGACAGGGCCAGAGCTCTGGAAACACCATATATTTT | CASSLRQGQSSGNTIYF
TRBJ1-2 | TRBV28 | - | once | TGTGCCAGCAGTTTAGTCGGGGGAGGCTATGGCTACACCTTC | CASSLVGGGYGYTF